This TCR beta chain was profiled in a study of T-cell memory formation after mild COVID-19. General study results and limits: The study found balanced CD4/CD8 in clones contracting day 15 to 85 and a CD4+ lean in later expanders. Mostly located in CM and EM were contracting CD4+ clones, with contracting CD8+ clones located in EMRA.

Germline CDR1 and CDR2: SEHNR and FQNEAQ (reference sequence). The CDR3 spans 18 residues. Trimming cost V 2 bases and J 4 bases; bases outside gene matches: 12. This clonotype was seen ten or more times. Its antigen is undetermined. The TCR alpha and TCR beta cDNA libraries, bearing sample barcodes and UMIs, were generated by 5'RACE using constant-segment primers. TCRdb processed the 5' RACE reads anew with MiXCR; each CDR3 protein has one entry. The table shows about 440,000 distinct CDR3 sequences, with 15% to 25% occurring only once. This sequence joins TRBV7-9 and TRBJ2-1; TRBD2 aligns across 9 bases. Sequencing was carried out using PBMCs or a T cell subset sorted from them (not recorded which). The sequence was collected from an adult woman who had mild COVID-19 (a few samples of this study predate the infection). Cell type and time point are not known. CDR3 nucleotide sequence: TGTGCCAGCAGCTTACTCAGGAGTGAGACTAGCGGTTACAATGAGCAGTTCTTC. This codes for CASSLLRSETSGYNEQFF.